Listed below are T cell receptor beta chains from one sample, sequenced in a study of blood T cell repertoires in COVID-19. Libraries were prepared by immunoSEQ multiplex PCR; TCRdb keeps only in-frame clonotypes and omits some of them. This sample has 65,000 to 95,000 clones; about 87% occur once, and the top ten carry roughly 4.4%. The source material was peripheral blood. The receptors were gathered from a man in his forties or fifties with active COVID-19. The CDR3 runs from the conserved cysteine through the conserved F or W. A D gene is named only where the DNA matches it firmly. The listing skips clone size in some rows; elsewhere it reads once, few, many or a size class.

j_call: TRBJ1-1; clone_size: .; d_call: .; v_call: TRBV28; cdr3_nt: TGTGCCAGCAGTTTTGGGGGCGTGGCTTTCTTT; cdr3_aa: CASSFGGVAFF
j_call: TRBJ2-3; clone_size: .; d_call: TRBD2; v_call: TRBV6-6; cdr3_nt: TGTGCCAGCAGCCCTCTAGCGGGAAAAACAGATACGCAGTATTTT; cdr3_aa: CASSPLAGKTDTQYF
j_call: TRBJ2-5; clone_size: once; d_call: TRBD2; v_call: TRBV28; cdr3_nt: TGTGCCAGCAGCCCGGGACTAGCGGGAGTTGAGACCCAGTACTTC; cdr3_aa: CASSPGLAGVETQYF
j_call: TRBJ1-4; clone_size: .; d_call: .; v_call: TRBV5-1; cdr3_nt: TGCGCCATCCCAGGGAATAAACTGTTTTTT; cdr3_aa: CAIPGNKLFF
j_call: TRBJ2-2; clone_size: once; d_call: .; v_call: TRBV7-2; cdr3_nt: TGTGCCAGCAGCCCTCCCGCAGGTCCCGGGGAGCTGTTTTTT; cdr3_aa: CASSPPAGPGELFF
j_call: TRBJ2-3; clone_size: .; d_call: .; v_call: TRBV20-1; cdr3_nt: TGCAGTGCTAGTTCGACAGATACGCAGTATTTT; cdr3_aa: CSASSTDTQYF
j_call: TRBJ2-1; clone_size: .; d_call: .; v_call: TRBV6-6; cdr3_nt: TGTGCCAGCAGTTACTCAACACAGCACAATGAGCAGTTCTTC; cdr3_aa: CASSYSTQHNEQFF
j_call: TRBJ1-2; clone_size: .; d_call: TRBD1; v_call: TRBV5-6; cdr3_nt: TGTGCCAGCAGGACAATACAAGGGGGCGCCAGCTATGGCTACACCTTC; cdr3_aa: CASRTIQGGASYGYTF
j_call: TRBJ2-5; clone_size: .; d_call: .; v_call: TRBV14; cdr3_nt: TGTGCCAGCAGCCCGACGCAGGAAGAGACCCAGTACTTC; cdr3_aa: CASSPTQEETQYF
j_call: TRBJ2-5; clone_size: .; d_call: .; v_call: TRBV5-1; cdr3_nt: TGCGCCAGCAGCGTAGGGGCCGGATCGGGCCAAGAGACCCAGTACTTC; cdr3_aa: CASSVGAGSGQETQYF
j_call: TRBJ1-4; clone_size: .; d_call: .; v_call: TRBV11-2; cdr3_nt: TGTGCCAGCAGAGGGGCCGTTAATGAAAAACTGTTTTTT; cdr3_aa: CASRGAVNEKLFF
j_call: TRBJ2-1; clone_size: .; d_call: .; v_call: TRBV5-5; cdr3_nt: TGTGCCAGCAGCCAGACCGGGACAGAGCAGTTCTTC; cdr3_aa: CASSQTGTEQFF
j_call: TRBJ1-1; clone_size: .; d_call: .; v_call: TRBV6-4; cdr3_nt: TGTGCCAGCAGTGGTGTAAGACGAGGGCGCACTGAAGCTTTCTTT; cdr3_aa: CASSGVRRGRTEAFF
j_call: TRBJ1-5; clone_size: .; d_call: TRBD1; v_call: TRBV24-1; cdr3_nt: TGTGCCACCAGTGACCAGGGGGCCTATCAGCCCCAGCATTTT; cdr3_aa: CATSDQGAYQPQHF
j_call: TRBJ2-6; clone_size: .; d_call: .; v_call: TRBV29-1; cdr3_nt: TGCAGCGTTGCGGGTTCTGGGGCCAACGTCCTGACTTTC; cdr3_aa: CSVAGSGANVLTF
j_call: TRBJ1-2; clone_size: .; d_call: TRBD1; v_call: TRBV3-1/TRBV3-2; cdr3_nt: TGTGCCAGCAGCCAAAGGGACAGGGGCCGGAGTGGCTACACCTTC; cdr3_aa: CASSQRDRGRSGYTF
j_call: TRBJ2-2; clone_size: few; d_call: .; v_call: TRBV19; cdr3_nt: TGTGCCAGTAGTATAAGGAGGCAAACCGGGGAGCTGTTTTTT; cdr3_aa: CASSIRRQTGELFF
j_call: TRBJ1-3; clone_size: .; d_call: TRBD1; v_call: TRBV28; cdr3_nt: TGTGCCAGCGGTCGACAGGGGGTTTGGGGAAACACCATATATTTT; cdr3_aa: CASGRQGVWGNTIYF
j_call: TRBJ1-5; clone_size: .; d_call: TRBD1; v_call: TRBV4-2; cdr3_nt: TGTGCCAGCAGCCAAGAAGGGACAGGGCGCAATCAGCCCCAGCATTTT; cdr3_aa: CASSQEGTGRNQPQHF
j_call: TRBJ1-4; clone_size: .; d_call: .; v_call: TRBV27; cdr3_nt: TGTGCCACCTCAGGACAGCCTAATGAAAAACTGTTTTTT; cdr3_aa: CATSGQPNEKLFF
j_call: TRBJ2-7; clone_size: .; d_call: .; v_call: TRBV15; cdr3_nt: TGTGCCACCAGCAGAGATCCGGGAGCCTACGAGCAGTACTTC; cdr3_aa: CATSRDPGAYEQYF
j_call: TRBJ1-1; clone_size: .; d_call: .; v_call: TRBV6-5; cdr3_nt: TGTGCCAGCAGCCCCCTTCTAAGGGGGACTGAAGCTTTCTTT; cdr3_aa: CASSPLLRGTEAFF
j_call: TRBJ1-4; clone_size: .; d_call: .; v_call: TRBV18; cdr3_nt: TGTGCCAGCTCACCGGGGGGGCTTGGTGAAAAACTGTTTTTT; cdr3_aa: CASSPGGLGEKLFF
j_call: TRBJ1-1; clone_size: .; d_call: TRBD1; v_call: TRBV20-1; cdr3_nt: TGCAGTGCTAGTCTACTGTCAGGGGGCACTGAAGCTTTCTTT; cdr3_aa: CSASLLSGGTEAFF